This T cell receptor (beta chain) was sequenced during a study of cytomegalovirus exposure and HLA in healthy donors. PCR involved 60 Vbeta and 13 Jbeta primers. Profiling relied on immunoSEQ multiplex PCR, and the TCRdb table lists in-frame clones only, not all of them. This table holds around 99,000 clones, 65% to 85% found once. The V and J ends lost 2 bases and 13 bases respectively, with 21 bases between them. The germline CDR1 and CDR2 sequences are GTSNPN and SVGIG (reference sequence). The CDR3 spans 15 residues. Source material: PBMCs. The rearrangement joins TRBV30 to TRBJ1-6; D perhaps matches TRBD1 (5 bases). This sequence originates from a man between 35 and 55 years old in good health and CMV-seronegative. The chain's CDR3 is CAWSFRTLKFEPLHF. The CDR3 bases are TGTGCCTGGAGTTTCCGGACACTTAAGTTCGAGCCCCTCCACTTT.